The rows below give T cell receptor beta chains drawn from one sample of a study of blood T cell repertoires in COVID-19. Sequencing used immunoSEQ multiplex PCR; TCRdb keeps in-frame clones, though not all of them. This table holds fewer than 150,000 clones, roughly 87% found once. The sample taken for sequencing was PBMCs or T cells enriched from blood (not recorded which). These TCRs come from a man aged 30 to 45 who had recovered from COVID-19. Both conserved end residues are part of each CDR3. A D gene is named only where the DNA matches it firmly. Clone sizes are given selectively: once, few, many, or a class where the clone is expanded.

CDR3: CATSDSAGGNGYTF
DNA: TGTGCCACCAGTGATTCTGCAGGGGGTAATGGCTACACCTTC
V: TRBV24-1
J: TRBJ1-2
size: .
D: TRBD1

CDR3: CASSQREGSPSVYEQYF
DNA: TGTGCCAGCAGTCAGCGGGAGGGCTCCCCCTCCGTCTACGAGCAGTACTTC
V: TRBV14
J: TRBJ2-7
size: .
D: TRBD2

CDR3: CASSRDRNTEAFF
DNA: TGTGCCAGCAGCCGGGACAGGAACACTGAAGCTTTCTTT
V: TRBV11-2
J: TRBJ1-1
size: .
D: TRBD1

CDR3: CASSQTYRVGTQETQYF
DNA: TGTGCCAGCAGCCAAACCTATCGGGTTGGCACCCAAGAGACCCAGTACTTC
V: TRBV3-1/TRBV3-2
J: TRBJ2-5
size: .
D: .

CDR3: CASSRPGSRDGYTF
DNA: TGTGCCAGCAGCCGGCCGGGATCAAGGGATGGCTACACCTTC
V: TRBV5-4
J: TRBJ1-2
size: .
D: .

CDR3: CAWSPLGQGNNQPQHF
DNA: TGTGCCTGGAGTCCCCTGGGGCAGGGCAACAATCAGCCCCAGCATTTT
V: TRBV30
J: TRBJ1-5
size: .
D: .

CDR3: CASSSQGSGETQYF
DNA: TGTGCCAGCAGCTCTCAGGGAAGTGGAGAGACCCAGTACTTC
V: TRBV7-6
J: TRBJ2-5
size: .
D: .

CDR3: CAWSDQGHGPEKLFF
DNA: TGTGCCTGGAGTGATCAGGGACATGGGCCTGAAAAACTGTTTTTT
V: TRBV30
J: TRBJ1-4
size: .
D: .

CDR3: CASSLEPGTGGAEEKLFF
DNA: TGTGCCAGCAGCTTAGAACCCGGGACAGGGGGCGCGGAGGAAAAACTGTTTTTT
V: TRBV7-9
J: TRBJ1-4
size: .
D: TRBD1

CDR3: CAISAGTENTEAFF
DNA: TGTGCCATCAGTGCTGGGACTGAGAACACTGAAGCTTTCTTT
V: TRBV10-3
J: TRBJ1-1
size: .
D: .

CDR3: CASSGGQGASYEQYF
DNA: TGCGCCAGCAGTGGGGGACAGGGGGCCTCCTACGAGCAGTACTTC
V: TRBV10-1
J: TRBJ2-7
size: .
D: TRBD1

CDR3: CASSHGLWDMNTEAFF
DNA: TGCGCCAGCAGTCACGGGCTCTGGGACATGAACACTGAAGCTTTCTTT
V: TRBV5-1
J: TRBJ1-1
size: .
D: .

CDR3: CASSPEGTGELFF
DNA: TGTGCCAGCAGCCCCGAGGGAACCGGGGAGCTGTTTTTT
V: TRBV7-9
J: TRBJ2-2
size: .
D: .

CDR3: CASSLRHDSYEQYF
DNA: TGTGCCAGCAGCCTCAGACATGACTCCTACGAGCAGTACTTC
V: TRBV9
J: TRBJ2-7
size: .
D: .

CDR3: CASSQEDRAPNTIYF
DNA: TGCGCCAGCAGCCAAGAAGACAGGGCTCCCAACACCATATATTTT
V: TRBV4-1
J: TRBJ1-3
size: .
D: TRBD1

CDR3: CASIQGGAEDTGELFF
DNA: TGCGCCAGCATACAGGGGGGGGCCGAGGACACCGGGGAGCTGTTTTTT
V: TRBV5-1
J: TRBJ2-2
size: .
D: .

CDR3: CASTPLGGTEAFF
DNA: TGTGCCAGCACCCCGTTGGGGGGAACTGAAGCTTTCTTT
V: TRBV12-3/TRBV12-4
J: TRBJ1-1
size: .
D: .

CDR3: CASSAPREGSGANVLTF
DNA: TGTGCCAGCAGTGCCCCGCGGGAGGGCTCTGGGGCCAACGTCCTGACTTTC
V: TRBV2
J: TRBJ2-6
size: .
D: TRBD2

CDR3: CASSVRLAEISGANVLTF
DNA: TGTGCCAGCAGCGTTCGACTAGCGGAAATCTCTGGGGCCAACGTCCTGACTTTC
V: TRBV5-4
J: TRBJ2-6
size: .
D: TRBD2

CDR3: CASSGDRGGYNEQFF
DNA: TGTGCCAGCAGCGGTGACAGGGGCGGATACAATGAGCAGTTCTTC
V: TRBV2
J: TRBJ2-1
size: once
D: TRBD1

CDR3: CASSERSRGDGNTIYF
DNA: TGTGCCAGCAGTGAAAGGAGCAGGGGGGACGGAAACACCATATATTTT
V: TRBV2
J: TRBJ1-3
size: few
D: TRBD1

CDR3: CASSPGGINNEQFF
DNA: TGTGCCAGCAGCCCCGGGGGGATTAACAATGAGCAGTTCTTC
V: TRBV5-4
J: TRBJ2-1
size: once
D: TRBD2